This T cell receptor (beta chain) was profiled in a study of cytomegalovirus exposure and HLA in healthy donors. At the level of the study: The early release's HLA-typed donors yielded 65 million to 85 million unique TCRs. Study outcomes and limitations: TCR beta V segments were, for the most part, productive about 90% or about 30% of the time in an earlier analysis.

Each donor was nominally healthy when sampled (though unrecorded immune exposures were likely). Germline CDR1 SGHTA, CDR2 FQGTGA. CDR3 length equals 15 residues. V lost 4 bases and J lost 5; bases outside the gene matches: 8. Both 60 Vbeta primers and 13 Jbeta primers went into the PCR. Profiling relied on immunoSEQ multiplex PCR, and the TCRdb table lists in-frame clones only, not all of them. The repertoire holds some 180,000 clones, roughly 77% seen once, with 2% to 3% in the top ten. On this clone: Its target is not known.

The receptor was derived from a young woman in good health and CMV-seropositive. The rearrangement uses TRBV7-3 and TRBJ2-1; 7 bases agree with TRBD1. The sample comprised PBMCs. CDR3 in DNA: TGTGCCAGCAGCTCGGCAGGGGGTCGGAACAATGAGCAGTTCTTC. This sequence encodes CASSSAGGRNNEQFF.